The rows below give T cell receptor beta chains drawn from one sample of a study of T-cell memory formation after mild COVID-19. TCRdb reprocessed the 5' RACE reads with MiXCR, giving one entry per CDR3 protein. Here the sample spans a few hundred thousand distinct CDR3 sequences, roughly 8.2% being singletons. Sequencing used PBMCs or a T cell subset sorted from them (not recorded which). Receptors originate from a man aged 18 to 29 who had mild COVID-19 (a few samples of this study predate the infection). Cell type and time point are not known. Both conserved end residues are part of each CDR3. Each record gives: clone size, V gene, J gene, D gene, CDR3 protein, CDR3 DNA. A D gene is named only where the DNA matches it firmly. Rows give clone size only sometimes, using once, few, many, or a class for an expanded clone.

>many|TRBV20-1|TRBJ2-5|.
CSARGGALQETQYF
TGCAGTGCTAGGGGGGGTGCCTTACAAGAGACCCAGTACTTC
>few|TRBV6-5|TRBJ1-1|.
CASSRRGDLLGEAFF
TGTGCCAGCAGTCGGCGGGGGGACCTACTCGGTGAAGCTTTCTTT
>few|TRBV7-8|TRBJ1-2|.
CASSPGYLGGYTF
TGTGCCAGCAGCCCCGGCTACCTTGGGGGCTACACCTTC
>.|TRBV6-2/TRBV6-3|TRBJ2-5|.
CASSYKSDTATYREQETQYF
TGTGCCAGCAGTTATAAGTCGGACACAGCTACGTACAGGGAACAAGAGACCCAGTACTTC
>many|TRBV5-1|TRBJ1-2|.
CASSVTGDYGYTF
TGCGCCAGCAGCGTGACAGGAGACTATGGCTACACCTTC
>few|TRBV5-1|TRBJ2-5|TRBD1
CASSHSGTAQETQYF
TGCGCCAGCAGCCACTCCGGGACAGCCCAAGAGACCCAGTACTTC
>many|TRBV7-2|TRBJ1-5|.
CASSRSGPQINQPQHF
TGTGCCAGCAGCCGCAGTGGGCCCCAAATCAATCAGCCCCAGCATTTT
>.|TRBV4-1|TRBJ1-1|TRBD1
CASSQVSGGTEAFF
TGCGCCAGCAGCCAAGTTTCAGGGGGTACTGAAGCTTTCTTT
>many|TRBV4-3|TRBJ2-7|.
CASSQEFMGGGQYF
TGCGCCAGCAGCCAAGAATTTATGGGGGGCGGGCAGTACTTC
>many|TRBV12-3/TRBV12-4|TRBJ1-2|.
CASSLVGPYGYTF
TGTGCCAGCAGTTTAGTGGGACCCTATGGCTACACCTTC
>.|TRBV12-3/TRBV12-4|TRBJ2-1|.
CASSLVAGGGLKHNEQFF
TGTGCCAGCAGTTTAGTGGCTGGCGGAGGCCTTAAACACAATGAGCAGTTCTTC
>.|TRBV12-5|TRBJ2-1|.
CASGLSQGGGNEQFF
TGTGCTAGTGGTTTGTCACAGGGCGGGGGCAATGAGCAGTTCTTC
>many|TRBV6-2/TRBV6-3|TRBJ1-5|.
CASSYSGNTNQPQHF
TGTGCCAGCAGTTACTCGGGGAATACCAATCAGCCCCAGCATTTT
>.|TRBV4-1|TRBJ1-6|.
CASSQVSPNRDSYNSPLHF
TGCGCCAGCAGCCAAGTGAGCCCAAACCGGGATTCGTATAATTCACCCCTCCACTTT
>few|TRBV3-1|TRBJ1-2|.
CASSQDWTGTGGYTF
TGTGCCAGCAGCCAAGATTGGACGGGAACCGGAGGCTACACCTTC
>few|TRBV7-6|TRBJ2-1|.
CASSLRDHLDEQFF
TGTGCCAGCAGCTTAAGGGATCATCTCGATGAGCAGTTCTTC
>.|TRBV7-2|TRBJ2-3|.
CASSLVPFGTDTQYF
TGTGCCAGCAGCTTAGTACCGTTTGGCACAGATACGCAGTATTTT
>few|TRBV6-5|TRBJ2-6|.
CASSYTGFSGANVLTF
TGTGCCAGCAGTTACACGGGTTTCTCTGGGGCCAACGTCCTGACTTTC
>.|TRBV2|TRBJ2-3|.
CASSEATLDPDLYF
TGTGCCAGCAGTGAAGCCACTCTCGACCCCGATTTGTATTTT
>.|TRBV9|TRBJ2-5|.
CASSVGLGRGETQYF
TGTGCCAGCAGCGTAGGGCTTGGGCGAGGAGAGACCCAGTACTTC
>.|TRBV6-5|TRBJ2-7|.
CASSYSGGATYEQYF
TGTGCCAGCAGTTACTCAGGAGGGGCCACCTACGAGCAGTACTTC
>.|TRBV20-1|TRBJ1-6|TRBD1
CSVHRGKSVAEYSPLHF
TGCAGTGTTCACAGGGGTAAATCTGTCGCGGAGTATTCACCCCTCCACTTT
>few|TRBV6-5|TRBJ2-2|TRBD1
CASSYSIQGTGELFF
TGTGCCAGCAGTTACTCGATACAGGGGACCGGGGAGCTGTTTTTT
>many|TRBV3-1|TRBJ1-4|.
CASSQVVSMGEKLFF
TGTGCCAGCAGCCAAGTTGTGTCGATGGGTGAAAAACTGTTTTTT
>few|TRBV20-1|TRBJ2-5|TRBD2
CSASQGLASETQYF
TGCAGTGCTAGCCAAGGACTAGCGAGCGAGACCCAGTACTTC
>few|TRBV10-3|TRBJ2-5|.
CAISEGGETQYF
TGTGCCATCAGTGAGGGGGGAGAGACCCAGTACTTC
>.|TRBV10-3|TRBJ2-7|TRBD1
CAISEATGTAAYEQYF
TGTGCCATCAGTGAGGCTACCGGGACAGCCGCCTACGAGCAGTACTTC
>few|TRBV30|TRBJ1-5|TRBD1
CAWSVVTGGLDQPQHF
TGTGCCTGGAGTGTAGTCACAGGGGGGTTGGATCAGCCCCAGCATTTT
>few|TRBV6-2/TRBV6-3|TRBJ1-1|.
CASRFRGSTEAFF
TGTGCCAGCAGATTCAGGGGTTCCACTGAAGCTTTCTTT
>many|TRBV5-1|TRBJ2-3|TRBD2
CASSLWTGGDTQYF
TGCGCCAGCAGCTTGTGGACGGGAGGGGATACGCAGTATTTT
>few|TRBV7-3|TRBJ2-5|TRBD2
CASSLSGWGGQETQYF
TGTGCCAGCAGCCTCTCCGGGTGGGGGGGGCAAGAGACCCAGTACTTC
>few|TRBV20-1|TRBJ2-2|TRBD1
CSARDQGQGLTGELFF
TGCAGTGCTAGAGATCAAGGACAGGGGTTGACCGGGGAGCTGTTTTTT